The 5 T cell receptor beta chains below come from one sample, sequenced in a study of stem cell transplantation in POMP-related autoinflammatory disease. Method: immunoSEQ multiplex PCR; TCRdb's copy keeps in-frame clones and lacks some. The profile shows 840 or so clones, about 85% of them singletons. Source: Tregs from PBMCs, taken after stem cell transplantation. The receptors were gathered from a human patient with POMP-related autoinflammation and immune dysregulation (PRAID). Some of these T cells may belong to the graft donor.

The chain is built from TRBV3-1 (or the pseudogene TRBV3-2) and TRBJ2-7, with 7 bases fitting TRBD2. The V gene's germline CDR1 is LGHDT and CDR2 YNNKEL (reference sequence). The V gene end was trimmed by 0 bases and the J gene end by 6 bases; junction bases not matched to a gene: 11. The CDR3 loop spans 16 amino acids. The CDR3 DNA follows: TGTGCCAGCAGCCAAGAAATGCGGGAGAGTCCCTCCGAGCAGTACTTC. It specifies CASSQEMRESPSEQYF.

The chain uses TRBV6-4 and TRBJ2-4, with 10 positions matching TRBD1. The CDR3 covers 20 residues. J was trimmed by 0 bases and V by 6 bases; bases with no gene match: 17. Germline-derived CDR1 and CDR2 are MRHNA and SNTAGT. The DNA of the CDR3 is TGTGCCAGCAGCCAGACATTGGACAGGGGGTTGCGACTAGCCAAAAACATTCAGTACTTC. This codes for CASSQTLDRGLRLAKNIQYF.

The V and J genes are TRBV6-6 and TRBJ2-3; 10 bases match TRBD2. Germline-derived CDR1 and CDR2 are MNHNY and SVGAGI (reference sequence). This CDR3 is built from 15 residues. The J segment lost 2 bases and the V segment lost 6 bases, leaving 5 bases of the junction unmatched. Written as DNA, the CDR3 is TGTGCCAGCAGCCCAAGCGGGAGGGCCACAGATACGCAGTATTTT. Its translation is CASSPSGRATDTQYF.

DNA of the CDR3: TGTGCCAGCAGTTTTCATGGCGGGAGAGATGTCTACGAGCAGTACTTC. Translating it yields CASSFHGGRDVYEQYF. The V and J genes are TRBV28 and TRBJ2-7; 7 nucleotides line up with TRBD2. The CDR3 is 16 amino acids. Germline trimming cut 3 bases from V and 3 bases from J; bases unmatched to any gene: 11. In germline, CDR1 is MDHEN, CDR2 SYDVKM.

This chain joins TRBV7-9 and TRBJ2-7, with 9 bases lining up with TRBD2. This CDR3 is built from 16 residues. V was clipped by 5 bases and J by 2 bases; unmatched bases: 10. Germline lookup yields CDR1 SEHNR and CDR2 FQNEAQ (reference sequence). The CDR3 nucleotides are TGTGCCAGCAGCAGGCAGGTTAGCGGGAGAACCTACGAGCAGTACTTC. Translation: CASSRQVSGRTYEQYF.